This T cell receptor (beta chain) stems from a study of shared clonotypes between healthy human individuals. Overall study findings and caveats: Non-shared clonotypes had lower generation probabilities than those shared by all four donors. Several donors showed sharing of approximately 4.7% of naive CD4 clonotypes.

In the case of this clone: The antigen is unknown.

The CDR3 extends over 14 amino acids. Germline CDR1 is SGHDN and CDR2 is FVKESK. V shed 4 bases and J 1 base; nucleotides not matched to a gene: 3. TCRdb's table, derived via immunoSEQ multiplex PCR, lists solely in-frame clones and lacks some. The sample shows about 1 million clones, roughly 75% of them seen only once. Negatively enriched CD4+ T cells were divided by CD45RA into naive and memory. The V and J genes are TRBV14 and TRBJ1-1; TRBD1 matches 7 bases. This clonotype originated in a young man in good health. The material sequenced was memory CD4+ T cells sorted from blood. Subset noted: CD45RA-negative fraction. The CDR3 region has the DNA TGTGCCAGCAGCCTTCGGGACAGGAACACTGAAGCTTTCTTT. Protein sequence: CASSLRDRNTEAFF.